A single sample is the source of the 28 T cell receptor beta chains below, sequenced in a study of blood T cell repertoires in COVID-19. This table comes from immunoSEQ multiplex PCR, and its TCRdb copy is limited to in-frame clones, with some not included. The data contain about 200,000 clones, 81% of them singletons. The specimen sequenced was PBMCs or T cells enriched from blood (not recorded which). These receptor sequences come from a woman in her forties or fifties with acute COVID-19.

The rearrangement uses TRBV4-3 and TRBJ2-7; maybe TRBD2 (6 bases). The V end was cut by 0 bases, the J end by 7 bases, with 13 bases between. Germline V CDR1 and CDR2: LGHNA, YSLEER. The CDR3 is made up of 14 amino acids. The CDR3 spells CASSQDRAGREQYF. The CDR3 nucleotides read TGCGCCAGCAGCCAAGACCGCGCAGGGAGGGAGCAGTACTTC.

The CDR3 spells CASSLGFNEKLFF. As DNA, the CDR3 is TGTGCCAGCTCACTCGGTTTTAATGAAAAACTGTTTTTT. The chain carries TRBV18 and TRBJ1-4; D unclear. The ends were cut back, 4 bases at V and 4 bases at J, with 7 bases in the middle. The CDR3 length is 13 residues. Germline V CDR1 and CDR2: KGHSH, LQKENI.

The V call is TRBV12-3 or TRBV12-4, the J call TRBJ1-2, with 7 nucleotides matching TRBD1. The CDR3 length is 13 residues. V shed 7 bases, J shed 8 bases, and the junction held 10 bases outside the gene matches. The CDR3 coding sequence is TGTGCCAGCACCCCGACAGGGCTATACGGCTACACCTTC. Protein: CASTPTGLYGYTF.

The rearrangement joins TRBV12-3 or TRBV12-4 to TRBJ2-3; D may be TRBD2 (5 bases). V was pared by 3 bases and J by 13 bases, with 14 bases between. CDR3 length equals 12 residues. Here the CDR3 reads CASSLRAFEEYF. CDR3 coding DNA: TGTGCCAGCAGTTTGAGGGCGTTTGAGGAGTATTTT.

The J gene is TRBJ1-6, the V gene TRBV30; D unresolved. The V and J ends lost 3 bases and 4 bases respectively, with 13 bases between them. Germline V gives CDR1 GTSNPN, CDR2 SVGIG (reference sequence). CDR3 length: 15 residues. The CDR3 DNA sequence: TGTGCCTGGAGCGCTCAGTACAGTTATAATTCACCCCTCCACTTT. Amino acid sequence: CAWSAQYSYNSPLHF.

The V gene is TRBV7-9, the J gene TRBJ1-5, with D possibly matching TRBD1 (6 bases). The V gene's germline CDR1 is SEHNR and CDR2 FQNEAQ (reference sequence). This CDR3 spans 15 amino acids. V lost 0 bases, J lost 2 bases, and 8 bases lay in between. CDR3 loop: CASSLAAGGNQPQHF. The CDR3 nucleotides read TGTGCCAGCAGCTTAGCGGCAGGGGGCAATCAGCCCCAGCATTTT.

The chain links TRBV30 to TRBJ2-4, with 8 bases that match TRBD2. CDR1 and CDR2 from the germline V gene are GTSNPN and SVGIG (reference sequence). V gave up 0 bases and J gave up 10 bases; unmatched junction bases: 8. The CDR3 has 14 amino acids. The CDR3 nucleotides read TGTGCCTGGAGTGTCTCAGCGGGAGTTGGGATTCAGTACTTC. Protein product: CAWSVSAGVGIQYF.

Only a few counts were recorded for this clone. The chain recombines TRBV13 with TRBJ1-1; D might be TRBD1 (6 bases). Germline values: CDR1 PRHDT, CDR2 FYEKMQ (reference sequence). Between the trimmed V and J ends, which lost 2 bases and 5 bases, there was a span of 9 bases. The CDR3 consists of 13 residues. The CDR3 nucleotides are TGTGCCAGCAGCTTAACTACAGGGACTGAAGCTTTCTTT. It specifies CASSLTTGTEAFF.

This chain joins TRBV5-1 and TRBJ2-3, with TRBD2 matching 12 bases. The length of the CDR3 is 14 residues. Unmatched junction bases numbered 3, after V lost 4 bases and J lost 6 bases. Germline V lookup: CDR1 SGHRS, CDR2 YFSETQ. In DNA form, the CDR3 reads TGCGCCAGCAGCCTAGGGACTAGCGGGGATACGCAGTATTTT. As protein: CASSLGTSGDTQYF.

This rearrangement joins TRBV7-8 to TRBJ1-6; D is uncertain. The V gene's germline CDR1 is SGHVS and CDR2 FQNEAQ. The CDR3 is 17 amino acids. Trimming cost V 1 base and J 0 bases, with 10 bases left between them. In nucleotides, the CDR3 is TGTGCCAGCAGCTTAGGGGAGCGGAGCTCCTATAATTCACCCCTCCACTTT. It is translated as CASSLGERSSYNSPLHF.

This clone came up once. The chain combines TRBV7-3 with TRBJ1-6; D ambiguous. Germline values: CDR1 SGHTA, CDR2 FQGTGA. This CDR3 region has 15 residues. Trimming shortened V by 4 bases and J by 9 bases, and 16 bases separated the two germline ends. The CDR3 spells CASSSSRFLVSPLHF. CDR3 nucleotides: TGTGCCAGCAGCTCCTCCCGGTTTCTGGTTTCACCCCTCCACTTT.

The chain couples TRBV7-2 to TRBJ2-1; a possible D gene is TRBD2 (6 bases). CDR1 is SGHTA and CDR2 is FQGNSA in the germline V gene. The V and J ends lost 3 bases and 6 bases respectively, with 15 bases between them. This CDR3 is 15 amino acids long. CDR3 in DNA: TGTGCCAGCAGCTTTGAGGGGAGGATTTCCAATGAGCAGTTCTTC. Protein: CASSFEGRISNEQFF. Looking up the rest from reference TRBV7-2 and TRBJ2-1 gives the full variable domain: GAGVSQSPSNKVTEKGKDVELRCDPISGHTALYWYRQSLGQGLEFLIYFQGNSAPDKSGLPSDRFSAERTGGSVSTLTIQRTQQEDSAVYLCASSFEGRISNEQFFGPGTRLTVL.

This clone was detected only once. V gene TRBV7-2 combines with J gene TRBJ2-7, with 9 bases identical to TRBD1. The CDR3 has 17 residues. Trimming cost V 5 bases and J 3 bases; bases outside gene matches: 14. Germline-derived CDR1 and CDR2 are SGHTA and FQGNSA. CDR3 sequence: CASSLRDSGQGYYEQYF. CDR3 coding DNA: TGTGCCAGCAGCCTTCGAGACTCGGGACAGGGTTACTACGAGCAGTACTTC.

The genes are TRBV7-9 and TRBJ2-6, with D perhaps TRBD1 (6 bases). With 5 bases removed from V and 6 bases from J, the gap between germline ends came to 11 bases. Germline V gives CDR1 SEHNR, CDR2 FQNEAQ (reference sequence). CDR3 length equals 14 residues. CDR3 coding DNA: TGTGCCAGCAGCGCAGGGGCCCAGGCCAACGTCCTGACTTTC. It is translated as CASSAGAQANVLTF.

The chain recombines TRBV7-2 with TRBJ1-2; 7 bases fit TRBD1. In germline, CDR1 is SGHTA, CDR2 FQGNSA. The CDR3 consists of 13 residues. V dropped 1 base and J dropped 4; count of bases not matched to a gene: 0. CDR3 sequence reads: CASSLGQGYGYTF. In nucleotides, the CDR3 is TGTGCCAGCAGCTTAGGACAGGGCTATGGCTACACCTTC.

CDR3 region: CASSVGASGGANEQYF. The CDR3 DNA reads as TGTGCCAGCAGCGTAGGGGCTAGCGGAGGGGCGAACGAGCAGTACTTC. V gene TRBV9 combines with J gene TRBJ2-7; 7 nucleotides match TRBD2. Germline loops: CDR1 SGDLS, CDR2 YYNGEE. V lost 0 bases, J lost 5 bases, and 11 bases stayed unmatched. The CDR3 length is 16 residues.

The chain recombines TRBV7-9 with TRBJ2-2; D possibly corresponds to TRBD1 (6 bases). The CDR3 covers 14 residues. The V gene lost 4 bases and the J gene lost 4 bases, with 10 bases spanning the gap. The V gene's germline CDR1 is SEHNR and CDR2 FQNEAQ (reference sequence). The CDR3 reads CASSSTGSTGELFF. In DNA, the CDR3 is TGTGCCAGCAGCTCCACAGGGAGCACCGGGGAGCTGTTTTTT.

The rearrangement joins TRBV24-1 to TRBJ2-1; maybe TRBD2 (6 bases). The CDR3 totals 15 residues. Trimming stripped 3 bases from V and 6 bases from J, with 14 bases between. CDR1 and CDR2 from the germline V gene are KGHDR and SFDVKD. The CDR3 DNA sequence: TGTGCCACCAGTGATCCTGGCGGGGTCTTCAATGAGCAGTTCTTC. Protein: CATSDPGGVFNEQFF.

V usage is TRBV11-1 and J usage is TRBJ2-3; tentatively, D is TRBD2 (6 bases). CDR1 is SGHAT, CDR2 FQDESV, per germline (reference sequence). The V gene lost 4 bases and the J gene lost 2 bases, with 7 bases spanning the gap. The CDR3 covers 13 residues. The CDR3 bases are TGTGCCAGCAGCTGGAGGGCCACAGATACGCAGTATTTT. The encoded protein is CASSWRATDTQYF. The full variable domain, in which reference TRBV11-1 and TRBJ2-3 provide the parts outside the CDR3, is EAEVAQSPRYKITEKSQAVAFWCDPISGHATLYWYRQILGQGPELLVQFQDESVVDDSQLPKDRFSAERLKGVDSTLKIQPAELGDSAMYLCASSWRATDTQYFGPGTRLTVL.

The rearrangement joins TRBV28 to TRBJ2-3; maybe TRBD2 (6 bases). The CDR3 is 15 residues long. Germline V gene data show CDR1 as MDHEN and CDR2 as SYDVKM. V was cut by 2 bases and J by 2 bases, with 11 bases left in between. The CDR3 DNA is TGTGCCAGCAGTTTACTAACGGGAGTCACAGATACGCAGTATTTT. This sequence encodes CASSLLTGVTDTQYF.

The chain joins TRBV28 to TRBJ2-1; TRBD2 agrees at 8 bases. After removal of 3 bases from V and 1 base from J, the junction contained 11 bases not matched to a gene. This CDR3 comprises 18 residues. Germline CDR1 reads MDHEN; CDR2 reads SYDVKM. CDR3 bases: TGTGCCAGCAGTTTCGGGCTAGCGGGTAACCCATCCTACAATGAGCAGTTCTTC. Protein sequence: CASSFGLAGNPSYNEQFF.

As DNA, the CDR3 is TGTGCCAGTAAGTCGGGGGTAGGCAATCAGCCCCAGCATTTT. Encoded protein: CASKSGVGNQPQHF. The V and J genes are TRBV19 and TRBJ1-5; maybe TRBD1 (5 bases). The V gene lost 7 bases and the J gene lost 2 bases, with 12 bases spanning the gap. The CDR3 sequence is 14 residues long. CDR1 and CDR2 (germline): LNHDA, SQIVND (reference sequence).

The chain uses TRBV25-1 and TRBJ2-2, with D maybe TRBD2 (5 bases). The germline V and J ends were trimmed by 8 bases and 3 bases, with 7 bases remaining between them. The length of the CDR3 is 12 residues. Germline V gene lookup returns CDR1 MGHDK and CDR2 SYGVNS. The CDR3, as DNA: TGTGCCAGCTACGGGGACACCGGGGAGCTGTTTTTT. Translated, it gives CASYGDTGELFF.

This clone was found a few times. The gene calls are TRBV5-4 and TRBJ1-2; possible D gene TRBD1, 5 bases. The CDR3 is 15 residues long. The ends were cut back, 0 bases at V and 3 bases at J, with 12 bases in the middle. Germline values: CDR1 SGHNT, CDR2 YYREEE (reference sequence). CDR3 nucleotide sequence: TGTGCCAGCAGCTTGGGGGTACAGGTAGACTATGGCTACACCTTC. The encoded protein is CASSLGVQVDYGYTF.

Here the CDR3 reads CASSSPRSGGNGNTIYF. CDR3 DNA: TGTGCCAGCAGTTCCCCCCGATCAGGGGGAAATGGAAACACCATATATTTT. The chain uses TRBV28 and TRBJ1-3, with TRBD1 matching over 7 bases. The CDR3 extends over 17 amino acids. Per the germline V gene, CDR1 is MDHEN and CDR2 is SYDVKM. Unmatched junction bases numbered 12, after V lost 4 bases and J lost 3 bases.

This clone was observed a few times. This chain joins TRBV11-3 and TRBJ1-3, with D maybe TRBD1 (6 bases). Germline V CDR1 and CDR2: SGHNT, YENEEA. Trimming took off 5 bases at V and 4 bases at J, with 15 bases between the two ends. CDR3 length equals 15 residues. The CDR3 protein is CASSEQGVAGNTIYF. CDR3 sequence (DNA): TGTGCCAGCAGCGAACAGGGAGTCGCGGGAAACACCATATATTTT.

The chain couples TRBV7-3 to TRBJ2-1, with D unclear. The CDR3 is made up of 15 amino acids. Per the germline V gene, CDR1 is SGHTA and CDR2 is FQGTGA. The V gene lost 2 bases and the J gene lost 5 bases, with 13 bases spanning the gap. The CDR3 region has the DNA TGTGCCAGCAGCTTATACCTAGACGGTAACAATGAGCAGTTCTTC. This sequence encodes CASSLYLDGNNEQFF.

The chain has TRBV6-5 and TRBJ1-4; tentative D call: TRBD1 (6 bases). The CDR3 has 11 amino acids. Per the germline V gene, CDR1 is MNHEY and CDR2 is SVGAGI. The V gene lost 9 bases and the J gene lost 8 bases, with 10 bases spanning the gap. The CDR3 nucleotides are TGTGCCAGTGTCCAGGGGGAAAAACTGTTTTTT. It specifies CASVQGEKLFF.